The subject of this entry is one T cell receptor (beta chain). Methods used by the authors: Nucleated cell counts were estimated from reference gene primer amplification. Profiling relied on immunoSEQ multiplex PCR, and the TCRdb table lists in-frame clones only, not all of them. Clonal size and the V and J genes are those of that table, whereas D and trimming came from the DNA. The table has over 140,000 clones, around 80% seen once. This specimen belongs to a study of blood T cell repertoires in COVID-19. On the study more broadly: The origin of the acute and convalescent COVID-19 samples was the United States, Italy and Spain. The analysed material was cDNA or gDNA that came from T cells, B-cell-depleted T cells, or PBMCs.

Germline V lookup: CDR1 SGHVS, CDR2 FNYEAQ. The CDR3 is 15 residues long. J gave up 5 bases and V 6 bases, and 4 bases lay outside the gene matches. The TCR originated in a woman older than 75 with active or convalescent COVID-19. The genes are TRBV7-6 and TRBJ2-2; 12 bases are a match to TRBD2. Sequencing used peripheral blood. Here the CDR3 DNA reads TGTGCCAGCAGGCCGACTAGCGGGGGTACCGGGGAGCTGTTTTTT. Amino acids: CASRPTSGGTGELFF.